The T cell receptor beta chain under discussion was sequenced for a study of Tregs in tolerant kidney transplant recipients. Study results and caveats: Biological reproducibility was not directly addressed, but technical replication error appeared minimal. Validation in larger populations is needed because few patients were studied. Expanding Tregs on activated donor B cells appeared to best identify donor-specific TCRbeta clones.

In germline, CDR1 is SGHVS, CDR2 FQNEAQ. V was trimmed by 1 base and J by 5 bases, leaving 9 bases between them. The CDR3 has 14 amino acids. The assay was immunoSEQ multiplex PCR, and TCRdb's table has in-frame clones only and misses some. The sample has about 52,000 clones, around 90% seen once; the top ten hold around 15%. Related graft donors supplied nonmyeloablative bone marrow transplants, and mixed chimerism was transient. On this clone: Its specificity is unknown.

The clonotype was recovered from a human patient who received a combined kidney and bone marrow transplant. Certain T cells may be donor cells from the graft. The material sequenced was CD8+ T cells from blood (PBMCs), taken 24 months after the transplant. V gene TRBV7-8 combines with J gene TRBJ2-1; D is possibly TRBD2 (5 bases). This chain's CDR3 is CASSLGGSHNEQFF. The DNA for the CDR3 is TGTGCCAGCAGCTTAGGCGGGTCCCACAATGAGCAGTTCTTC.